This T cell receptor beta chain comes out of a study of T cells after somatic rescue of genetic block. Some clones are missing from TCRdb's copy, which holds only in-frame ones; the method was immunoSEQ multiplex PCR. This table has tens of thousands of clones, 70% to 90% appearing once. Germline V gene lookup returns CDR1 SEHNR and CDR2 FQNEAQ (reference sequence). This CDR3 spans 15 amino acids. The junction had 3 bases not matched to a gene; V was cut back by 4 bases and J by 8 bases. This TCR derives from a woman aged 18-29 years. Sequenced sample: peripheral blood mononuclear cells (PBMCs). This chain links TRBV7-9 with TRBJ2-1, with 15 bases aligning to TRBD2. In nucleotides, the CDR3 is TGTGCCAGCAGCTACGGACTAGCGGGAGGGGATGAGCAGTTCTTC. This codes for CASSYGLAGGDEQFF.